The source of this TCR beta chain is a study of OX40 agonist ivuxolimab in advanced cancers. Study summary: Dose-escalation patients suffered from hepatocellular carcinoma, melanoma, renal cell or head and neck cancer. Treatment received earlier with anti-PD-1, anti-PD-L1 or anti-CTLA-4 agents was allowed, and around 36% had some.

Using immunoSEQ multiplex PCR, the repertoire was profiled, and TCRdb retains in-frame clones only, with some absent. The sample yields 95,000 or so clones, about 92% seen once. Points on this clone: The antigen is undetermined.

Findings and limits, study-wide: Expanded clones belonging to CD8+ T cells outnumbered, on average, those of CD4+.

Source: CD4+ or CD8+ T cells sorted from blood, taken in a trial of the OX40 agonist ivuxolimab. This TCR was recovered from an adult with an advanced solid tumor such as melanoma, head and neck, liver or kidney cancer.

CDR3 sequence reads: CASSHGGILAGYEQFF. CDR3 in DNA: TGTGCCAGCAGCCATGGGGGTATACTAGCGGGGTATGAGCAGTTCTTC. The V and J genes are TRBV7-9 and TRBJ2-1; 10 bases are shared with TRBD2. Per germline, CDR1 SEHNR and CDR2 FQNEAQ (reference sequence). The V segment lost 5 bases and the J segment 8 bases; nucleotides outside the gene matches: 12. The length of the CDR3 is 16 residues.